The next 9 T cell receptor beta chains were all read from a single sample in a study of blood T cells in healthy people across ages. Sample-barcoded 5' priming and a J-beta primer mix drove a second PCR of roughly 6 to 12 cycles. TCRdb analysed the 5' RACE reads with MiXCR anew, one entry per CDR3 protein. The table lists about 940,000 distinct CDR3 sequences, 40% to 60% of them singletons, with roughly 13% in the top ten. Sequenced: blood. Receptors were obtained from a man between 25 and 39 years old in good health.

The V and J genes are TRBV6-5 and TRBJ2-7; either TRBD1 or TRBD2 may supply D (5 bases each). The germline V gene has CDR1 MNHEY and CDR2 SVGAGI. Trimming shortened V by 6 bases and J by 6 bases, and 12 bases separated the two germline ends. The CDR3 length is 12 residues. For the CDR3, the DNA is TGTGCCAGCAGAAGGGGAGAGGGCGAGCAGTACTTC. Amino acids: CASRRGEGEQYF.

V gene TRBV12-5 combines with J gene TRBJ2-1, with a possible D match to TRBD2 (7 bases). The CDR3 has 15 residues. V lost 0 bases, J lost 4 bases, and 10 bases lay in between. Germline CDR1 reads LGHNT; CDR2 reads FRNRAP. The CDR3 region has the DNA TGTGCTAGTGGTTTGGTAGGGGGGGCATACAATGAGCAGTTCTTC. It is translated as CASGLVGGAYNEQFF. Based on the CDR3 plus reference TRBV12-5 and TRBJ2-1, the full variable domain is DARVTQTPRHKVTEMGQEVTMRCQPILGHNTVFWYRQTMMQGLELLAYFRNRAPLDDSGMPKDRFSAEMPDATLATLKIQPSEPRDSAVYFCASGLVGGAYNEQFFGPGTRLTVL.

This clonotype was found many times. The chain joins TRBV27 to TRBJ2-7; D possibly uses TRBD1 or TRBD2 (6 bases each). The V gene lost 1 base and the J gene lost 4 bases, with 14 bases spanning the gap. Germline CDR1 and CDR2: MNHEY and SMNVEV (reference sequence). The CDR3 is 15 residues long. The CDR3 bases are TGTGCCAGCAGTTTATTGCCAGGGGCGGGGTACGAGCAGTACTTC. Translated, it gives CASSLLPGAGYEQYF.

The chain uses TRBV29-1 and TRBJ2-3, with 11 bases that match TRBD2. The CDR3 is 15 amino acids. The germline V gene encodes CDR1 SQVTM and CDR2 ANQGSEA. The V and J ends lost 6 bases and 0 bases, in that order; junction bases with no gene match: 5. The CDR3 reads CSVGLAGGSTDTQYF. Here the CDR3 DNA reads TGCAGCGTCGGATTAGCGGGGGGGAGCACAGATACGCAGTATTTT.

Details on this clonotype: A read error is possible here, since a much larger clone lies one base away. Written as DNA, the CDR3 is TGTGCCAGCAGCTCCCCGGGACAGGGGAACACTGAAGCTTTCTTT. It specifies CASSSPGQGNTEAFF. This rearrangement joins TRBV27 to TRBJ1-1, with 9 bases fitting TRBD1. V lost 6 bases, J lost 1 base, and 6 bases stayed unmatched. CDR3 length equals 15 residues. Germline assignment: CDR1 MNHEY and CDR2 SMNVEV (reference sequence).

In its sample, this clonotype was seen a few times. In nucleotides, the CDR3 is TGTGCCTGGAGTACCGGGACCGCCTACGAGCAGTACTTC. Translated, it gives CAWSTGTAYEQYF. The chain recombines TRBV30 with TRBJ2-7; D possibly uses TRBD1 or TRBD2 (5 bases each). Germline loops: CDR1 GTSNPN, CDR2 SVGIG (reference sequence). Trimming left V 2 bases short and J 2 bases short, with 10 bases between. The CDR3 runs to 13 residues.

V gene TRBV4-1 combines with J gene TRBJ2-7; 8 bases fit TRBD1. Germline CDR1 MGHRA, CDR2 YSYEKL. Trimming removed 0 bases from V and 2 bases from J; junction bases left unmatched: 3. CDR3 length equals 15 residues. CDR3 nucleotide sequence: TGCGCCAGCAGCCAAGAAGACAGGGGACCCTACGAGCAGTACTTC. Its protein is CASSQEDRGPYEQYF.

The V call is TRBV14, the J call TRBJ1-5, with TRBD1 matching 8 bases. With 4 bases clipped from V and 3 bases from J, the junction kept 5 bases outside the gene matches. Looked up from germline, CDR1 is SGHDN and CDR2 is FVKESK. The CDR3 extends over 15 amino acids. The CDR3 spells CASSPRTGLNQPQHF. Here the CDR3 DNA reads TGTGCCAGCAGCCCCAGGACAGGGCTCAATCAGCCCCAGCATTTT.

This clonotype was observed a few times. This chain uses TRBV12-3 or TRBV12-4 with TRBJ1-1; D possibly corresponds to TRBD1 (6 bases). Trimming shortened V by 2 bases and J by 3 bases, and 19 bases separated the two germline ends. The CDR3 is 17 amino acids. CDR3 DNA: TGTGCCAGCAGTTTAAGAGGTGACAGGAGAAGTTACACTGAAGCTTTCTTT. It is translated as CASSLRGDRRSYTEAFF.